These T cell receptor beta chains were read from a single sample in a study of cytomegalovirus exposure and HLA in healthy donors. The method was immunoSEQ multiplex PCR; TCRdb's version includes in-frame clones alone and lacks a portion of them. The sample includes 95,000 to 130,000 clones, approximately 70% of them seen just once. Sequenced sample: PBMCs. Source of these receptors: a woman aged 35 to 49 in good health and CMV-seropositive. Each CDR3 is given with its conserved first and last residue. D genes are given only for firm matches. Some rows mark clone size as missing; the rest say once, few, many or name a class of expanded clone.

CDR3 protein: CAWSVFPVTNTGELFF
CDR3 DNA: TGTGCCTGGAGTGTATTTCCGGTTACGAACACCGGGGAGCTGTTTTTT
clone size: -
D gene: -
J gene: TRBJ2-2
V gene: TRBV30

CDR3 protein: CASSQQRETVSGANVLTF
CDR3 DNA: TGCGCCAGCAGCCAACAAAGGGAGACTGTTTCTGGGGCCAACGTCCTGACTTTC
clone size: -
D gene: -
J gene: TRBJ2-6
V gene: TRBV4-1

CDR3 protein: CASRIRVSDTEAFF
CDR3 DNA: TGTGCCAGCAGGATCAGGGTGAGTGACACTGAAGCTTTCTTT
clone size: -
D gene: -
J gene: TRBJ1-1
V gene: TRBV27

CDR3 protein: CAWSLTANTEAFF
CDR3 DNA: TGTGCCTGGAGTTTGACAGCCAACACTGAAGCTTTCTTT
clone size: -
D gene: -
J gene: TRBJ1-1
V gene: TRBV30

CDR3 protein: CASSVEALDTQYF
CDR3 DNA: TGTGCCAGCAGCGTAGAAGCGCTAGATACGCAGTATTTT
clone size: -
D gene: -
J gene: TRBJ2-3
V gene: TRBV9

CDR3 protein: CASSLERESPLHF
CDR3 DNA: TGTGCCAGCAGCTTAGAACGGGAATCACCCCTCCACTTT
clone size: few
D gene: -
J gene: TRBJ1-6
V gene: TRBV7-2

CDR3 protein: CALDRALNTEAFF
CDR3 DNA: TGTGCTCTGGACAGGGCCCTGAACACTGAAGCTTTCTTT
clone size: few
D gene: TRBD1
J gene: TRBJ1-1
V gene: TRBV30

CDR3 protein: CASHGTGENYGYTF
CDR3 DNA: TGTGCCAGCCACGGGACAGGGGAAAACTATGGCTACACCTTC
clone size: -
D gene: TRBD1
J gene: TRBJ1-2
V gene: TRBV9

CDR3 protein: CASSVQGYEQYF
CDR3 DNA: TGTGCCAGCAGTGTTCAGGGTTACGAGCAGTACTTC
clone size: few
D gene: -
J gene: TRBJ2-7
V gene: TRBV5-6

CDR3 protein: CASSFLAGNTGELFF
CDR3 DNA: TGTGCCAGCAGCTTCCTAGCGGGGAACACCGGGGAGCTGTTTTTT
clone size: few
D gene: TRBD2
J gene: TRBJ2-2
V gene: TRBV11-3

CDR3 protein: CASSLFAGDYEQYF
CDR3 DNA: TGTGCCAGCAGTTTATTCGCAGGGGACTACGAGCAGTACTTC
clone size: -
D gene: -
J gene: TRBJ2-7
V gene: TRBV27

CDR3 protein: CSVVTGHGYTF
CDR3 DNA: TGCAGCGTGGTGACAGGGCATGGCTACACCTTC
clone size: -
D gene: TRBD1
J gene: TRBJ1-2
V gene: TRBV29-1

CDR3 protein: CASSQGISNQPQHF
CDR3 DNA: TGTGCCAGTAGTCAGGGGATTAGCAATCAGCCCCAGCATTTT
clone size: few
D gene: -
J gene: TRBJ1-5
V gene: TRBV19

CDR3 protein: CASSAGTGGFRNSPLHF
CDR3 DNA: TGTGCCAGCAGCGCCGGGACAGGGGGCTTTCGAAATTCACCCCTCCACTTT
clone size: -
D gene: TRBD1
J gene: TRBJ1-6
V gene: TRBV9

CDR3 protein: CASSLSWQGQPYGYTF
CDR3 DNA: TGTGCCAGCAGTTTATCGTGGCAGGGCCAACCCTATGGCTACACCTTC
clone size: -
D gene: -
J gene: TRBJ1-2
V gene: TRBV27

CDR3 protein: CASSSRGAYNEQFF
CDR3 DNA: TGTGCCAGTAGTTCCAGGGGCGCCTACAATGAGCAGTTCTTC
clone size: -
D gene: -
J gene: TRBJ2-1
V gene: TRBV19

CDR3 protein: CASTTGQGTTEAFF
CDR3 DNA: TGTGCCAGCACAACCGGCCAGGGAACCACTGAAGCTTTCTTT
clone size: few
D gene: -
J gene: TRBJ1-1
V gene: TRBV27

CDR3 protein: CAWSLQGDTEAFF
CDR3 DNA: TGTGCCTGGAGTCTACAGGGGGACACTGAAGCTTTCTTT
clone size: -
D gene: TRBD1
J gene: TRBJ1-1
V gene: TRBV30

CDR3 protein: CASSEFGQESYEQYF
CDR3 DNA: TGTGCCAGCAGTGAGTTCGGACAGGAGTCTTACGAGCAGTACTTC
clone size: -
D gene: TRBD1
J gene: TRBJ2-7
V gene: TRBV6-1

CDR3 protein: CASSNRGTSSYNEQFF
CDR3 DNA: TGTGCCAGCAGTAACAGGGGCACAAGCTCCTACAATGAGCAGTTCTTC
clone size: -
D gene: TRBD1
J gene: TRBJ2-1
V gene: TRBV2

CDR3 protein: CAISESLDRVGNTIYF
CDR3 DNA: TGTGCCATCAGTGAGTCCCTGGACAGGGTTGGAAACACCATATATTTT
clone size: -
D gene: TRBD1
J gene: TRBJ1-3
V gene: TRBV10-3

CDR3 protein: CASSLDRGARETQYF
CDR3 DNA: TGTGCCAGCAGCTTGGACAGGGGGGCACGAGAGACCCAGTACTTC
clone size: -
D gene: TRBD1
J gene: TRBJ2-5
V gene: TRBV5-4

CDR3 protein: CASSPRLSYEQYF
CDR3 DNA: TGTGCCAGCAGCCCCAGACTCTCCTACGAGCAGTACTTC
clone size: -
D gene: -
J gene: TRBJ2-7
V gene: TRBV9

CDR3 protein: CASSPDFITDTQYF
CDR3 DNA: TGTGCCAGCAGCCCCGACTTTATCACAGATACGCAGTATTTT
clone size: few
D gene: -
J gene: TRBJ2-3
V gene: TRBV5-4

CDR3 protein: CASSLAASGYNEQFF
CDR3 DNA: TGTGCCAGCAGCTTGGCGGCTAGCGGATACAATGAGCAGTTCTTC
clone size: -
D gene: TRBD2
J gene: TRBJ2-1
V gene: TRBV5-4

CDR3 protein: CASSLDRLNTEAFF
CDR3 DNA: TGTGCCAGCAGTTTGGACAGACTAAACACTGAAGCTTTCTTT
clone size: -
D gene: -
J gene: TRBJ1-1
V gene: TRBV28

CDR3 protein: CASSTTFWTGGRRDGANVLTF
CDR3 DNA: TGTGCCAGCAGCACAACTTTTTGGACAGGGGGCCGTCGGGACGGGGCCAACGTCCTGACTTTC
clone size: -
D gene: TRBD1
J gene: TRBJ2-6
V gene: TRBV14

CDR3 protein: CASSHGLTPNEQYF
CDR3 DNA: TGCGCCAGCAGCCACGGACTGACTCCTAACGAGCAGTACTTC
clone size: -
D gene: -
J gene: TRBJ2-7
V gene: TRBV4-3

CDR3 protein: CASSPQTGPNEKLFF
CDR3 DNA: TGTGCCAGCTCACCTCAGACAGGTCCAAATGAAAAACTGTTTTTT
clone size: few
D gene: -
J gene: TRBJ1-4
V gene: TRBV18

CDR3 protein: CASSLNGGHGYTF
CDR3 DNA: TGTGCCAGCAGCTTAAATGGAGGGCATGGCTACACCTTC
clone size: -
D gene: -
J gene: TRBJ1-2
V gene: TRBV7-3

CDR3 protein: CASSSGRWTRNEKLFF
CDR3 DNA: TGTGCCAGCAGTTCAGGACGGTGGACTCGTAATGAAAAACTGTTTTTT
clone size: few
D gene: -
J gene: TRBJ1-4
V gene: TRBV27

CDR3 protein: CASSPPGGENEQYF
CDR3 DNA: TGTGCCAGCAGTCCTCCGGGGGGGGAAAACGAGCAGTACTTC
clone size: -
D gene: TRBD2
J gene: TRBJ2-7
V gene: TRBV28

CDR3 protein: CASSLRIVRGRGAFF
CDR3 DNA: TGCGCCAGCAGCCTGCGGATCGTTAGGGGGCGCGGAGCTTTCTTT
clone size: few
D gene: TRBD1
J gene: TRBJ1-1
V gene: TRBV4-1

CDR3 protein: CASSSLVSNEQFF
CDR3 DNA: TGTGCCAGCAGTTCCCTCGTATCTAATGAGCAGTTCTTC
clone size: -
D gene: -
J gene: TRBJ2-1
V gene: TRBV6-5

CDR3 protein: CASSSRGYSNQPQHF
CDR3 DNA: TGTGCCAGCAGCTCCCGGGGGTATAGCAATCAGCCCCAGCATTTT
clone size: -
D gene: -
J gene: TRBJ1-5
V gene: TRBV7-2

CDR3 protein: CASSQTGRESMNTEAFF
CDR3 DNA: TGCGCCAGCAGCCAAACGGGTCGGGAGAGCATGAACACTGAAGCTTTCTTT
clone size: -
D gene: -
J gene: TRBJ1-1
V gene: TRBV4-1

CDR3 protein: CASSIDLRRDRANTEAFF
CDR3 DNA: TGTGCCAGTAGTATAGATCTCAGACGGGACAGGGCGAACACTGAAGCTTTCTTT
clone size: -
D gene: TRBD1
J gene: TRBJ1-1
V gene: TRBV19

CDR3 protein: CSVEQGRAPYEQYF
CDR3 DNA: TGCAGCGTAGAACAGGGTAGGGCCCCCTACGAGCAGTACTTC
clone size: few
D gene: -
J gene: TRBJ2-7
V gene: TRBV29-1

CDR3 protein: CASSIGQGPEKLFF
CDR3 DNA: TGTGCCAGTAGTATAGGACAGGGACCGGAAAAACTGTTTTTT
clone size: few
D gene: TRBD1
J gene: TRBJ1-4
V gene: TRBV19

CDR3 protein: CASSGLAGVTGELFF
CDR3 DNA: TGTGCCAGCAGTGGACTAGCGGGAGTGACCGGGGAGCTGTTTTTT
clone size: once
D gene: TRBD2
J gene: TRBJ2-2
V gene: TRBV6-5

CDR3 protein: CASSPDPPRLAGVYEQYF
CDR3 DNA: TGCGCCAGCAGCCCCGACCCCCCCCGACTAGCGGGAGTATACGAGCAGTACTTC
clone size: once
D gene: TRBD2
J gene: TRBJ2-7
V gene: TRBV5-1

CDR3 protein: CASSLTPGQGLEGYTF
CDR3 DNA: TGCGCCAGCAGCTTGACACCGGGACAGGGGTTGGAGGGCTACACCTTC
clone size: -
D gene: TRBD1
J gene: TRBJ1-2
V gene: TRBV5-1

CDR3 protein: CSALKGWAQYF
CDR3 DNA: TGCAGTGCCCTAAAGGGGTGGGCCCAGTACTTC
clone size: few
D gene: -
J gene: TRBJ2-5
V gene: TRBV20-1

CDR3 protein: CASSFWGGGTGELFF
CDR3 DNA: TGTGCCAGCAGTTTTTGGGGGGGAGGAACCGGGGAGCTGTTTTTT
clone size: -
D gene: TRBD2
J gene: TRBJ2-2
V gene: TRBV6-5

CDR3 protein: CATRGIGWRNTDTQYF
CDR3 DNA: TGTGCCACCAGAGGAATTGGTTGGCGGAACACAGATACGCAGTATTTT
clone size: few
D gene: -
J gene: TRBJ2-3
V gene: TRBV15

CDR3 protein: CASSYSLEAFF
CDR3 DNA: TGTGCCAGTAGTTACAGCCTTGAAGCTTTCTTT
clone size: few
D gene: -
J gene: TRBJ1-1
V gene: TRBV19

CDR3 protein: CASSSGLSADTQYF
CDR3 DNA: TGCGCCAGCAGTTCGGGACTAAGCGCAGATACGCAGTATTTT
clone size: -
D gene: TRBD2
J gene: TRBJ2-3
V gene: TRBV5-1

CDR3 protein: CASTTGVDGNTIYF
CDR3 DNA: TGTGCCAGTACGACAGGAGTCGATGGAAACACCATATATTTT
clone size: -
D gene: -
J gene: TRBJ1-3
V gene: TRBV28

CDR3 protein: CASEEYNEQFF
CDR3 DNA: TGTGCCAGCGAGGAATACAATGAGCAGTTCTTC
clone size: -
D gene: -
J gene: TRBJ2-1
V gene: TRBV6-1

CDR3 protein: CASSLTQGTEAFF
CDR3 DNA: TGTGCCAGCAGCCTAACCCAGGGTACTGAAGCTTTCTTT
clone size: -
D gene: -
J gene: TRBJ1-1
V gene: TRBV28

CDR3 protein: CASRIGTLYYNEQFF
CDR3 DNA: TGCGCCAGCCGTATCGGGACACTTTACTACAATGAGCAGTTCTTC
clone size: few
D gene: -
J gene: TRBJ2-1
V gene: TRBV5-1

CDR3 protein: CATKPRLAGEETQYF
CDR3 DNA: TGTGCCACCAAGCCGAGACTAGCGGGAGAAGAGACCCAGTACTTC
clone size: -
D gene: TRBD2
J gene: TRBJ2-5
V gene: TRBV7-2

CDR3 protein: CASKIAGEYNEQFF
CDR3 DNA: TGTGCCAGCAAAATAGCGGGAGAATACAATGAGCAGTTCTTC
clone size: -
D gene: TRBD2
J gene: TRBJ2-1
V gene: TRBV27

CDR3 protein: CASSTRQNNYGYTF
CDR3 DNA: TGTGCCAGCAGCACCCGACAGAACAACTATGGCTACACCTTC
clone size: -
D gene: -
J gene: TRBJ1-2
V gene: TRBV7-9

CDR3 protein: CAWSVSTLSVEQYF
CDR3 DNA: TGTGCCTGGAGTGTATCCACCCTAAGTGTCGAGCAGTACTTC
clone size: few
D gene: -
J gene: TRBJ2-7
V gene: TRBV30

CDR3 protein: CASSSRTSGYTGELFF
CDR3 DNA: TGTGCCAGCAGCTCACGGACTAGCGGGTACACCGGGGAGCTGTTTTTT
clone size: few
D gene: TRBD2
J gene: TRBJ2-2
V gene: TRBV13

CDR3 protein: CASRLGHLQETQYF
CDR3 DNA: TGTGCCAGCAGACTCGGACACTTACAAGAGACCCAGTACTTC
clone size: -
D gene: -
J gene: TRBJ2-5
V gene: TRBV6-5

CDR3 protein: CASSQGTSGSTDTQYF
CDR3 DNA: TGTGCCAGCAGCCAGGGGACTAGCGGGAGCACAGATACGCAGTATTTT
clone size: -
D gene: TRBD2
J gene: TRBJ2-3
V gene: TRBV7-3

CDR3 protein: CASSLSAGELFF
CDR3 DNA: TGTGCCAGCAGTTTATCGGCCGGGGAGCTGTTTTTT
clone size: few
D gene: -
J gene: TRBJ2-2
V gene: TRBV28

CDR3 protein: CASSYSEDRVHTEAFF
CDR3 DNA: TGTGCCAGCAGTTACTCCGAGGACAGGGTGCACACTGAAGCTTTCTTT
clone size: -
D gene: TRBD1
J gene: TRBJ1-1
V gene: TRBV6-5